Each of the 26 T cell receptor beta chains below was sequenced from the same sample in a study of control samples from healthy donors and cancer patients (dated by TCRdb to 2020 to 2021). The receptor library was made with the immunoSEQ multiplex PCR assay. TCRdb took this table from immuneACCESS and kept in-frame rearrangements with V and J called. Such tables lack part of the clones; where checked against another copy, unresolved V genes explain under half of the gap, and the rest is unexplained. The sample table records about 52,000 clones; about 95% of these occur just once. The top ten hold roughly 2.3% of the sample. The source material was blood. The source is a young man in good health.

This clone occurred a few times. V usage is TRBV7-9 and J usage is TRBJ1-2, with a possible D match to TRBD1 (5 bases). The CDR3 extends over 12 amino acids. The V end was cut by 5 bases, the J end by 2 bases, with 6 bases between. The V gene's germline CDR1 is SEHNR and CDR2 FQNEAQ (reference sequence). CDR3 DNA sequence: TGTGCCAGCAGCCCAGGGAACTATGGCTACACCTTC. Its translation is CASSPGNYGYTF. The whole variable domain, filled in from reference TRBV7-9 and TRBJ1-2, reads DTGVSQNPRHKITKRGQNVTFRCDPISEHNRLYWYRQTLGQGPEFLTYFQNEAQLEKSRLLSDRFSAERPKGSFSTLEIQRTEQGDSAMYLCASSPGNYGYTFGSGTRLTVV.

The chain links TRBV10-3 to TRBJ2-5, with a weak D call TRBD1 (5 bases). The CDR3 spans 12 residues. The germline gives CDR1 ENHRY, CDR2 SYGVKD. V dropped 7 bases and J dropped 0 bases, with 6 bases sitting between them. CDR3 sequence reads: CAIKGDQETQYF. The DNA of the CDR3 is TGTGCCATCAAAGGGGACCAAGAGACCCAGTACTTC.

The DNA of the CDR3 is TGTGCCTGGAGTACTAGAAACGAGCAGTTCTTC. It codes for CAWSTRNEQFF. V and J are TRBV30 and TRBJ2-1, with D possibly matching TRBD2 (5 bases). CDR1 is GTSNPN, CDR2 SVGIG, per germline (reference sequence). Trimming took off 2 bases at V and 10 bases at J, with 9 bases between the two ends. The CDR3 is made up of 11 amino acids. Full variable domain (remainder filled in from reference TRBV30 and TRBJ2-1): SQTIHQWPATLVQPVGSPLSLECTVEGTSNPNLYWYRQAAGRGLQLLFYSVGIGQISSEVPQNLSASRPQDRQFILSSKKLLLSDSGFYLCAWSTRNEQFFGPGTRLTVL.

This clone has only a few counts. The chain uses TRBV7-9 and TRBJ2-3; 7 bases line up with TRBD1. In germline, CDR1 is SEHNR, CDR2 FQNEAQ (reference sequence). The CDR3 loop spans 16 amino acids. Trimming at V came to 2 bases and at J to 5 bases, leaving 10 bases not matched to a gene. CDR3 sequence: CASSLIRDRERDTQYF. CDR3 coding DNA: TGTGCCAGCAGCTTAATTCGCGACAGGGAGAGAGATACGCAGTATTTT.

V gene TRBV6-1 combines with J gene TRBJ2-3; no definite D call. This CDR3 contains 13 residues. The germline V gene encodes CDR1 MNHNS and CDR2 SASEGT. V was cut by 3 bases and J by 2 bases, with 6 bases left in between. The CDR3 reads CASSDPYTDTQYF. Here the CDR3 DNA reads TGTGCCAGCAGTGATCCGTACACAGATACGCAGTATTTT.

The chain employs TRBV5-1 and TRBJ2-2, with D unclear. Per the germline V gene, CDR1 is SGHRS and CDR2 is YFSETQ. The CDR3 loop spans 15 amino acids. V dropped 0 bases and J dropped 1 base, with 7 bases sitting between them. CDR3 DNA: TGCGCCAGCAGCTTGGACACGGGGAACACCGGGGAGCTGTTTTTT. Translation: CASSLDTGNTGELFF. Supplemented by reference TRBV5-1 and TRBJ2-2, the full variable domain reads KAGVTQTPRYLIKTRGQQVTLSCSPISGHRSVSWYQQTPGQGLQFLFEYFSETQRNKGNFPGRFSGRQFSNSRSEMNVSTLELGDSALYLCASSLDTGNTGELFFGEGSRLTVL.

This clone appeared a single time. The genes are TRBV4-1 and TRBJ1-6; TRBD1 agrees at 9 bases. V lost 0 bases, J lost 7 bases, and 13 bases stayed unmatched. CDR3 length: 19 residues. Germline lookup yields CDR1 MGHRA and CDR2 YSYEKL. As DNA, the CDR3 is TGCGCCAGCAGCCAAGATCTCTGGGACAGGGAGTACAGAAATTCACCCCTCCACTTT. Translated, it gives CASSQDLWDREYRNSPLHF.

For this clone: Other DNA variants within this sample encode the same CDR3. The chain links TRBV9 to TRBJ1-1; D ambiguous. Germline assignment: CDR1 SGDLS and CDR2 YYNGEE. Between the trimmed V and J ends, which lost 0 bases and 4 bases, there was a span of 7 bases. The CDR3 consists of 13 residues. The CDR3, as DNA: TGTGCCAGCAGCGTAGGTGGGCGCACTGAAGCTTTCTTT. It specifies CASSVGGRTEAFF.

In regard to this clone: At one boundary the junction diverges from the germline segment, which might be a read error. The genes are TRBV3-1 (or the pseudogene TRBV3-2) and TRBJ2-5, with D possibly being TRBD1 (5 bases). There are 16 residues in the CDR3. Germline values: CDR1 LGHDT, CDR2 YNNKEL (reference sequence). The CDR3 nucleotides are TGTGCCAGCAGCCAAGGCGCGGACCCAGGGCAAGGGACCCAGTACTTC. It translates to CASSQGADPGQGTQYF.

The chain is built from TRBV27 and TRBJ2-5; D gene ambiguous. The germline V gene has CDR1 MNHEY and CDR2 SMNVEV (reference sequence). The CDR3 is 17 amino acids. Deletions cut 1 base from V and 2 bases from J, with 17 bases between. CDR3 loop: CASSLFSTPLVQETQYF. The CDR3 DNA reads TGTGCCAGCAGTTTATTCTCAACCCCCCTAGTACAAGAGACCCAGTACTTC.

The genes are TRBV5-4 and TRBJ2-7, with TRBD2 identical over 8 bases. Germline lookup yields CDR1 SGHNT and CDR2 YYREEE (reference sequence). The CDR3 length is 15 residues. The J segment lost 7 bases and the V segment lost 1 base, leaving 10 bases of the junction unmatched. The CDR3 DNA is TGTGCCAGCAGCTTGATCGCCAGCGGGAGTCTTGAGCAGTACTTC. Translating it yields CASSLIASGSLEQYF.

V is TRBV4-1 and J is TRBJ1-5, with no clear D. The length of the CDR3 is 15 residues. Trimming shortened V by 1 base and J by 5 bases, and 12 bases separated the two germline ends. Germline CDR1 and CDR2: MGHRA and YSYEKL. This chain's CDR3 is CASSQAAVLDQPQHF. CDR3 nucleotides: TGCGCCAGCAGCCAAGCGGCAGTGTTAGATCAGCCCCAGCATTTT.

The genes are TRBV11-3 and TRBJ2-3, with 7 bases that match TRBD2. There are 15 residues in the CDR3. Germline CDR1 is SGHNT and CDR2 is YENEEA. J lost 4 bases, V lost 0 bases, and 4 bases had no gene match. The CDR3 DNA follows: TGTGCCAGCAGCTTAGATGAAGCGGGGTCAGATACGCAGTATTTT. It is translated as CASSLDEAGSDTQYF.

The chain recombines TRBV6-5 with TRBJ1-1; TRBD1 might be the D (6 bases). The ends were cut back, 8 bases at V and 3 bases at J, with 16 bases in the middle. The V gene's germline CDR1 is MNHEY and CDR2 SVGAGI. The CDR3 extends over 14 amino acids. This CDR3 reads CASVQKGGYTEAFF. DNA for the CDR3: TGTGCCAGCGTCCAAAAGGGGGGATACACTGAAGCTTTCTTT.

The rearrangement joins TRBV14 to TRBJ2-1; 9 nucleotides match TRBD2. This CDR3 region has 15 residues. V shed 4 bases, J shed 5 bases, and the junction held 6 bases outside the gene matches. Looked up from germline, CDR1 is SGHDN and CDR2 is FVKESK. This chain's CDR3 is CASSLSGGWDNEQFF. The DNA for the CDR3 is TGTGCCAGCAGCCTCAGCGGGGGGTGGGACAATGAGCAGTTCTTC. The full variable domain, completed using reference TRBV14 and TRBJ2-1, is EAGVTQFPSHSVIEKGQTVTLRCDPISGHDNLYWYRRVMGKEIKFLLHFVKESKQDESGMPNNRFLAERTGGTYSTLKVQPAELEDSGVYFCASSLSGGWDNEQFFGPGTRLTVL.

This rearrangement joins TRBV28 to TRBJ2-3; a weak D match, TRBD1 (6 bases). The V end lost 2 bases, the J end lost 0 bases, and 6 bases lay between the germline ends. This CDR3 region has 14 residues. Germline V CDR1 and CDR2: MDHEN, SYDVKM. The CDR3 reads CASSLTGSTDTQYF. CDR3 bases: TGTGCCAGCAGTTTAACAGGGAGCACAGATACGCAGTATTTT.

The rearrangement links TRBV2 to TRBJ2-5, with D uncertain. The CDR3 sequence is 14 residues long. The V and J ends lost 1 base and 5 bases respectively, with 11 bases between them. Germline lookup yields CDR1 SNHLY and CDR2 FYNNEI. The CDR3: CASSEGAIRETQYF. The CDR3 DNA reads TGTGCCAGCAGTGAAGGGGCCATAAGGGAGACCCAGTACTTC.

This rearrangement joins TRBV4-2 to TRBJ1-5, with D perhaps TRBD1 (5 bases). Germline-derived CDR1 and CDR2 are LGHNA and YNFKEQ. V lost 0 bases, J lost 4 bases, and 22 bases lay in between. The CDR3 consists of 19 residues. CDR3 sequence: CASSQDQGGSGLGNQPQHF. The CDR3 DNA follows: TGTGCCAGCAGCCAAGATCAAGGCGGGTCGGGGCTAGGAAATCAGCCCCAGCATTTT.

The chain combines TRBV15 with TRBJ2-3, with TRBD2 identical over 8 bases. Looked up from germline, CDR1 is LNHNV and CDR2 is YYDKDF (reference sequence). J lost 2 bases, V lost 3 bases, and 1 base had no gene match. The CDR3 runs 14 residues. The CDR3 region is CATSSGRATDTQYF. The CDR3 nucleotides are TGTGCCACCAGCAGCGGGAGGGCCACAGATACGCAGTATTTT.

The V call is TRBV7-8, the J call TRBJ2-7; D may be TRBD1 (6 bases). The CDR3 is 14 amino acids. V was shortened by 5 bases and J by 0 bases, with 11 bases between the two germline ends. Germline V CDR1 and CDR2: SGHVS, FQNEAQ. The CDR3 DNA reads TGTGCCAGCAGCATCCGGGACATCTCCTACGAGCAGTACTTC. It translates to CASSIRDISYEQYF. Together with reference TRBV7-8 and TRBJ2-7, the CDR3 gives the full variable domain: GAGVSQSPRYKVAKRGQDVALRCDPISGHVSLFWYQQALGQGPEFLTYFQNEAQLDKSGLPSDRFFAERPEGSVSTLKIQRTQQEDSAVYLCASSIRDISYEQYFGPGTRLTVT.

The rearrangement joins TRBV19 to TRBJ1-5, with 7 bases aligning to TRBD1. The CDR3 is made up of 16 amino acids. The V gene end was trimmed by 3 bases and the J gene end by 4 bases; junction bases not matched to a gene: 9. Germline V gives CDR1 LNHDA, CDR2 SQIVND (reference sequence). CDR3 DNA sequence: TGTGCCAGTAGTATTCGAGACAGGGCCCTTAATCAGCCCCAGCATTTT. This translates into CASSIRDRALNQPQHF.

CDR3 coding DNA: TGTGCCAGCAGCCCTCAATCAGGGGTACCCTACGAGCAGTACTTC. Protein: CASSPQSGVPYEQYF. The rearrangement links TRBV9 to TRBJ2-7; the D gene is possibly TRBD1 (6 bases). CDR1 is SGDLS and CDR2 is YYNGEE in the germline V gene. The CDR3 runs 15 residues. Trimming took 4 bases from V and 2 from J, leaving 16 bases between them.

This rearrangement joins TRBV10-2 to TRBJ2-7; 11 nucleotides line up with TRBD2. The CDR3 contains 13 residues. J lost 5 bases, V lost 4 bases, and 1 base had no gene match. Germline V gene data show CDR1 as WSHSY and CDR2 as SAAADI. The CDR3 nucleotides are TGCGCCAGCAGTGTACTAGCGGGAGACGAGCAGTACTTC. Amino acids: CASSVLAGDEQYF.

This chain connects TRBV7-2 to TRBJ2-5, with TRBD2 matching 14 bases. Losses at the gene ends were 3 bases for V and 3 bases for J; bases not matched to a gene: 3. This CDR3 has 16 residues. CDR1 and CDR2 from the germline V gene are SGHTA and FQGNSA. CDR3 in DNA: TGTGCCAGCAGCTTCCGGACTAGCGGGAGGAAAGAGACCCAGTACTTC. Amino acid sequence: CASSFRTSGRKETQYF.

V usage is TRBV15 and J usage is TRBJ2-6; TRBD2 aligns across 12 bases. The CDR3 extends over 18 amino acids. Unmatched junction bases numbered 8, after V lost 5 bases and J lost 3 bases. Per the germline V gene, CDR1 is LNHNV and CDR2 is YYDKDF (reference sequence). The CDR3 DNA reads TGTGCCACCAGCGATAGACTAGCGGGAGCAGGTGGGGCCAACGTCCTGACTTTC. This codes for CATSDRLAGAGGANVLTF.

The chain employs TRBV6-1 and TRBJ2-1, with TRBD1 identical over 10 bases. The V segment lost 2 bases and the J segment 7 bases; nucleotides outside the gene matches: 8. This CDR3 comprises 16 residues. Germline assignment: CDR1 MNHNS and CDR2 SASEGT. CDR3 sequence: CASSEWGTGAGNEQFF. The DNA of the CDR3 is TGTGCCAGCAGTGAATGGGGGACAGGGGCGGGAAATGAGCAGTTCTTC.